This T cell receptor (beta chain) was recorded in a study of blood T cell repertoires in acute mononucleosis (dated by TCRdb to 2018 to 2021). About the investigation overall: Acute-phase samples, which represented the primary response, were collected within 2 weeks of symptom onset. In the acute phase, YVL-BR-specific cells accounted for a mean of roughly 2% of blood CD8 T cells, and GLC-BM-specific cells for a mean of about 1%. A mean blood EBV load of around 3.8 log10 genome copies per million B cells was observed during acute infection, and a mean blood EBV load of 2.5 to 3 was observed at convalescence.

Overall results and qualifications from the work: With only a few donors in the cohort, group averages were based on very few individuals. Just around 8.5% of the unique acute clonotypes remained in convalescence, but these persisting clonotypes accounted for most of the response, and new, diverse de novo clonotypes seemingly replaced the other acute clonotypes. For BRLF1 (YVL-BR), a dominant role in TCR repertoire selection was played by TCRalpha CDR3 motifs, whereas only a minimal role was played by TCRbeta. Low acute-to-convalescent clonotype overlap might partly reflect sampling error, because only a fraction of each donor's blood was analyzed.

Total RNA from at least 8,000 sorted tetramer+ CD8 T cells was reverse transcribed into cDNA for TCR profiling. CDR3 regions were amplified by PCR with primers annealing to V and J regions, adding unique molecular identifiers to track templates. Profiling of the TCRalpha and TCRbeta chains was done on the immunoSEQ platform, including the sequencing and error-correction standards of that platform. On the authors' methods: Clonal copy numbers were corrected for sequencing and PCR errors, and CDR3s were defined per IMGT conventions. Analysis was restricted to productive rearrangements and performed with immunoSEQ Analyzer versions 2.0 and 3.0, while gene-pairing frequencies underwent further processing in Microsoft Excel. Circos plots were used to display V-J pairings, and MEME together with a custom motifSearch program was used to find CDR3 motifs. The probability of generation of TCR sequences was calculated using the OLGA algorithm. Clonotypes seen at both visits were designated persistent, clonotypes seen only acutely were designated nonpersistent, and clonotypes seen only at convalescence were designated de novo. Any amino acid clonotype used by more than one donor was defined as a public TCR. This immuneACCESS table, as held by TCRdb, lists in-frame sequences with V and J called but not all clones. Of the missing ones, under half trace to an unresolved V gene in checked studies; the others have no known cause. That table gives V, J and clone size, and the DNA gave D and trimming. In all, the sample holds more than 2,000 clones, and under 35% of those were seen once. Jointly, the top ten make up 44% of the sample.

Remarks on this clone: No per-base quality is available; no much larger clone lies one base away.

The label giving this sample's time point can be read as: acute infectious mononucleosis, at clinical presentation within 2 weeks of symptom onset (visit 1). Over the course of primary infection, this study followed CD8 T cell responses against two immunodominant EBV epitopes, BRLF1 109 (YVL-BR) and BMLF1 280 (GLC-BM). Primary EBV infection was indicated by a positive serum heterophile antibody test and EBV viral capsid antigen-specific IgM. Total CD8 T cells were first enriched from PBMCs by magnetic positive selection (MACS). A FACSAria III was used to sort live CD3+ CD8+ tetramer+ cells to a purity above 95%. A PE-conjugated tetramer loaded with the BRLF1 109-117 peptide was used for cell sorting. At both acute infection and convalescence, EBV epitope-specific CD8 T cells were tetramer-sorted, and the TCR repertoires of those cells were deep-sequenced directly ex vivo. A few people aged roughly 18 to 30 with clinical acute infectious mononucleosis and laboratory evidence of primary EBV infection were used as donors. Heparinized peripheral blood was drawn at clinical presentation with mononucleosis symptoms and again about 6 months later. Ficoll-Paque density gradient centrifugation was used to isolate PBMCs.

The CDR3 holds 13 amino acids from the cysteine to the phenylalanine. Left in the record is the CDR3 DNA by itself, 39 bases read in frame from the first base. Deletion took 6 bases off V and 7 bases off J, with a span of 13 bases between the germline ends. As encoded in the germline V gene, CDR1 is MNHEY while CDR2 is SVGAGI. This TCR was recovered from a woman aged 18-30 years with infectious mononucleosis caused by EBV. The sequencing here drew on EBV YVL epitope tetramer+ CD8+ T cells sorted from PBMCs, taken during acute infectious mononucleosis. The sample's cell subset or site label, decoded: CD8 T cells binding a tetramer with EBV BRLF1 109-117 peptide (YVL-BR). The sequence links TRBV6-5 to TRBJ2-1, with TRBD2 tentatively as D gene (5 bases match). Here the CDR3 is given as CASSPLGLNEQFF. DNA sequence: TGTGCCAGCAGCCCCCTAGGACTTAATGAGCAGTTCTTC.